One sample yielded the 17 T cell receptor beta chains listed below, sequenced in a study of cytotoxic CD8 clonotypes in ibrutinib-treated CLL. Clones were read by immunoSEQ multiplex PCR, and TCRdb kept only the in-frame ones, dropping some. This sample yields 100,000 to 150,000 clones, of which 70% to 90% are seen a single time; roughly 2% belongs to the top ten. The input for sequencing was PBMCs, taken after 24 months of ibrutinib treatment. The receptor set was obtained from a human donor with chronic lymphocytic leukemia.

This chain connects TRBV7-2 to TRBJ2-1, with 11 bases identical to TRBD2. Trimming cost V 1 base and J 8 bases; bases outside gene matches: 7. In germline, CDR1 is SGHTA, CDR2 FQGNSA. The CDR3 totals 16 residues. CDR3 coding DNA: TGTGCCAGCAGCTTAGTGGTAGCGGGAGGGCTTTATGAGCAGTTCTTC. Amino acids: CASSLVVAGGLYEQFF.

The chain links TRBV28 to TRBJ2-3; a weak D match, TRBD2 (6 bases). Trimming left V 0 bases short and J 3 bases short, with 19 bases between. The CDR3 is 18 amino acids. Looked up from germline, CDR1 is MDHEN and CDR2 is SYDVKM. The CDR3 DNA is TGTGCCAGCAGTTTATGGGGACTCGATCGGGGAGAGACAGATACGCAGTATTTT. Its protein is CASSLWGLDRGETDTQYF.

This clone was observed once. The genes are TRBV5-6 and TRBJ2-7, with D possibly TRBD2 on 6 matching bases. Germline CDR1 SGHDT, CDR2 YYEEEE. The CDR3 is 13 residues long. V lost 7 bases, J lost 3 bases, and 14 bases lay in between. The CDR3 region is CASGTRGDYEQYF. In DNA form, the CDR3 reads TGTGCCAGCGGTACGCGGGGAGACTACGAGCAGTACTTC.

V is TRBV6-5 and J is TRBJ2-4; D gene unclear. V lost 4 bases and J 0 bases, leaving 1 base between the germline ends. CDR3 length equals 12 residues. In germline, CDR1 is MNHEY, CDR2 SVGAGI. This CDR3 is CASSLAKNIQYF. CDR3 in DNA: TGTGCCAGCAGTTTAGCCAAAAACATTCAGTACTTC.

The chain is built from TRBV7-6 and TRBJ1-3, with D unclear. This CDR3 spans 15 amino acids. V was pared by 5 bases and J by 0 bases, with 11 bases between. In germline, CDR1 is SGHVS, CDR2 FNYEAQ. DNA for the CDR3: TGTGCCAGCAGCCCTACGACATCCTCTGGAAACACCATATATTTT. Its translation: CASSPTTSSGNTIYF.

V gene TRBV18 combines with J gene TRBJ2-1; 10 nucleotides match TRBD2. Trimming at V came to 8 bases and at J to 5 bases, leaving 6 bases not matched to a gene. Germline-derived CDR1 and CDR2 are KGHSH and LQKENI. This CDR3 has 14 residues. The CDR3 here is CASTGTSANNEQFF. The CDR3 DNA sequence: TGTGCCAGCACTGGGACTAGCGCTAACAATGAGCAGTTCTTC.

The V call is TRBV7-3, the J call TRBJ2-1; D gene uncertain. The V gene's germline CDR1 is SGHTA and CDR2 FQGTGA. Trimming cost V 1 base and J 4 bases, with 5 bases left between them. The CDR3 sequence is 13 residues long. CDR3 region: CASSLREYNEQFF. CDR3 DNA sequence: TGTGCCAGCAGCTTAAGGGAATACAATGAGCAGTTCTTC.

This clone was detected only a few times. The V call is TRBV7-6, the J call TRBJ2-6, with D unresolved. The ends were cut back, 5 bases at V and 0 bases at J, with 11 bases in the middle. Germline V gene data show CDR1 as SGHVS and CDR2 as FNYEAQ. The CDR3 sequence is 16 residues long. The CDR3 protein is CASSQDVYSGANVLTF. In nucleotides, the CDR3 is TGTGCCAGCAGCCAGGATGTGTACTCTGGGGCCAACGTCCTGACTTTC.

The chain is built from TRBV27 and TRBJ1-3, with D unclear. The length of the CDR3 is 11 residues. CDR1 is MNHEY, CDR2 SMNVEV, per germline (reference sequence). V lost 4 bases and J lost 4, with 2 bases in between. In DNA form, the CDR3 reads TGTGCCAGCAGTTCAGGAAACACCATATATTTT. Amino acid sequence: CASSSGNTIYF.

This sequence joins TRBV18 and TRBJ2-7; 8 bases align to TRBD1. Per the germline V gene, CDR1 is KGHSH and CDR2 is LQKENI. The J segment lost 6 bases and the V segment lost 0 bases, leaving 7 bases of the junction unmatched. The length of the CDR3 is 15 residues. Here the CDR3 reads CASSPPTQGAGEQYF. CDR3 nucleotide sequence: TGTGCCAGCTCACCACCAACCCAGGGGGCAGGCGAGCAGTACTTC.

The gene calls are TRBV28 and TRBJ2-7, with D uncertain. V was trimmed by 6 bases and J by 6 bases, leaving 12 bases between them. This CDR3 contains 12 residues. CDR1 MDHEN and CDR2 SYDVKM come from the germline V gene. CDR3 sequence reads: CASSPPTAEQYF. CDR3 DNA: TGTGCCAGCAGCCCCCCCACCGCCGAGCAGTACTTC. The entire variable domain, with the rest obtained from reference TRBV28 and TRBJ2-7, is as follows: DVKVTQSSRYLVKRTGEKVFLECVQDMDHENMFWYRQDPGLGLRLIYFSYDVKMKEKGDIPEGYSVSREKKERFSLILESASTNQTSMYLCASSPPTAEQYFGPGTRLTVT.

V is TRBV7-9 and J is TRBJ1-1; TRBD1 aligns across 9 bases. The CDR3 is made up of 14 amino acids. Unmatched junction bases numbered 7, after V lost 6 bases and J lost 5 bases. Germline CDR1 is SEHNR and CDR2 is FQNEAQ (reference sequence). CDR3 region: CASRPTGGRTEAFF. Here the CDR3 DNA reads TGTGCCAGCAGGCCTACAGGGGGCCGGACTGAAGCTTTCTTT.

The chain recombines TRBV5-1 with TRBJ2-7, with D perhaps matching TRBD1 (6 bases). This CDR3 spans 14 amino acids. V shed 2 bases and J shed 2 bases, with 11 bases lying between them. Germline V gene sequence: CDR1 SGHRS, CDR2 YFSETQ. CDR3 amino acids: CASSLQGTPYEQYF. The CDR3 bases are TGCGCCAGCAGCTTACAGGGAACACCCTACGAGCAGTACTTC.

This chain joins TRBV7-8 and TRBJ1-1; 9 nucleotides match TRBD1. The CDR3 has 17 amino acids. CDR1 is SGHVS and CDR2 is FQNEAQ in the germline V gene. Trimming took 6 bases from V and 1 from J; bases not matched to a gene: 12. The CDR3 protein is CASRKARDRVKNTEAFF. CDR3 DNA: TGTGCCAGCAGAAAAGCACGGGACAGGGTTAAGAACACTGAAGCTTTCTTT. The entire variable domain, with the rest obtained from reference TRBV7-8 and TRBJ1-1, is as follows: GAGVSQSPRYKVAKRGQDVALRCDPISGHVSLFWYQQALGQGPEFLTYFQNEAQLDKSGLPSDRFFAERPEGSVSTLKIQRTQQEDSAVYLCASRKARDRVKNTEAFFGQGTRLTVV.

The chain employs TRBV5-1 and TRBJ1-1; D gene uncertain. CDR3 length equals 15 residues. Trimming left V 0 bases short and J 3 bases short, with 12 bases between. The germline CDR1 and CDR2 sequences are SGHRS and YFSETQ. The DNA for the CDR3 is TGCGCCAGCAGCTTGGTCGGGAGTTTGGACACTGAAGCTTTCTTT. It specifies CASSLVGSLDTEAFF.

This clone was observed a single time. The chain links TRBV18 to TRBJ1-1; D gene unclear. The CDR3 is made up of 17 amino acids. CDR1 and CDR2 (germline): KGHSH, LQKENI. V was clipped by 1 base and J by 1 base, with 16 bases between them. The DNA for the CDR3 is TGTGCCAGCTCACCACGGGAGAGGGTATTGGGGAACACTGAAGCTTTCTTT. Translating it yields CASSPRERVLGNTEAFF.

The V and J genes are TRBV28 and TRBJ1-5; D unclear. The germline gives CDR1 MDHEN, CDR2 SYDVKM. The CDR3 is 14 amino acids. The V end was cut by 8 bases, the J end by 5 bases, with 16 bases between. The CDR3 is CASHDRKSDQPQHF. CDR3 DNA: TGTGCCAGCCACGACCGCAAATCGGATCAGCCCCAGCATTTT.